This paragraph covers one T cell receptor beta chain sequence. The CDR3 contains 15 residues. CDR1 is SEHNR and CDR2 is FQNEAQ in the germline V gene (reference sequence). V shed 8 bases and J 7 bases; nucleotides not matched to a gene: 11. Some clones are missing from TCRdb's copy, which holds only in-frame ones; the method was immunoSEQ multiplex PCR. The data hold 150,000 to 200,000 clones, with over 90% observed a single time. These data are taken from a study of control samples from healthy donors and cancer patients. Input material: blood. The clonotype originates from a young woman in good health. V usage is TRBV7-9 and J usage is TRBJ1-6; 7 bases match TRBD1. CDR3 nucleotides: TGTGCCAGCTCCGAAGGAGGGGGCCGAAATTCACCCCTCCACTTT. This sequence encodes CASSEGGGRNSPLHF.